The clone carrying this TCR beta chain appeared once. Its specificity is not known. These data are taken from a study of T cell repertoires in ileal Crohn's disease. Study at large: At surgery, 35% of patients smoked, with median disease duration around 8 years. Biopsies of the neoterminal ileum at postoperative colonoscopy form M6 samples. Regarding the study as a whole: Endoscopy was done a median about seven months after surgery.

The assay was immunoSEQ multiplex PCR, and TCRdb's table has in-frame clones only and misses some. The table lists about 60,000 clones, 85% to 90% of them singletons. Per germline, CDR1 SNHLY and CDR2 FYNNEI. J lost 6 bases, V lost 10 bases, and 4 bases had no gene match. The CDR3 is made up of 13 amino acids. The time point denotes: neoterminal ileum biopsy at postoperative endoscopy, about 6 months after surgery. Included were adult ileal or ileocolonic Crohn's patients indicated for ileocolonic resection. Input material: ileal tissue. This receptor was identified in an adult with Crohn's disease. The genes are TRBV2 and TRBJ1-6; 9 nucleotides agree with TRBD1. CDR3 in DNA: TGTGCCACCACGGACAGGGGTAATTCACCCCTCCACTTT. It is translated as CATTDRGNSPLHF. Full variable domain (missing parts from reference TRBV2 and TRBJ1-6): EPEVTQTPSHQVTQMGQEVILRCVPISNHLYFYWYRQILGQKVEFLVSFYNNEISEKSEIFDDQFSVERPDGSNFTLKIRSTKLEDSAMYFCATTDRGNSPLHFGNGTRLTVT.